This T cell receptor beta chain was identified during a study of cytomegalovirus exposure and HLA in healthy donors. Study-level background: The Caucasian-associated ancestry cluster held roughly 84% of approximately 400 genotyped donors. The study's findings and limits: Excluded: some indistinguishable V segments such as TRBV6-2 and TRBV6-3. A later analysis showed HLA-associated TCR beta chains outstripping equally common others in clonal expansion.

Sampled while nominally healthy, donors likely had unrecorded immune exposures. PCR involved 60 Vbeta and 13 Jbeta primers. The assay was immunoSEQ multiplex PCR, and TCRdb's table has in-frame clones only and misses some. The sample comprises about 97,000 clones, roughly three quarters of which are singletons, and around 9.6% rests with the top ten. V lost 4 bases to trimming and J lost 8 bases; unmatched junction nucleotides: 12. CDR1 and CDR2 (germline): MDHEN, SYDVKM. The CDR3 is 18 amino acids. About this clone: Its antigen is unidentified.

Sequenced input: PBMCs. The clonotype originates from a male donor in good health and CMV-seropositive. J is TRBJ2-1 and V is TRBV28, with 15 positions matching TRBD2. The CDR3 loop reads CASSSAGLAGGYVYEQFF. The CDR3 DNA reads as TGTGCCAGCAGTTCAGCGGGACTAGCGGGAGGTTACGTCTATGAGCAGTTCTTC.